The 8 T cell receptor beta chains presented below share a single source sample, sequenced in a study of T cells after somatic rescue of genetic block. Data came from immunoSEQ multiplex PCR; TCRdb stores just in-frame clones and leaves some out. Of some 13,000 clones listed, over 65% are singletons. Sequencing was carried out using peripheral blood mononuclear cells (PBMCs). The receptors derive from a boy aged 5-17 years.

The rearrangement joins TRBV4-2 to TRBJ2-3; TRBD2 matches 13 bases. V gave up 0 bases and J gave up 11 bases; unmatched junction bases: 8. This CDR3 contains 16 residues. CDR1 is LGHNA, CDR2 YNFKEQ, per germline. CDR3 DNA sequence: TGTGCCAGCAGCCAAGATAGCGGGACTAGCGGGATGGTGCAGTATTTT. Protein product: CASSQDSGTSGMVQYF.

The chain uses TRBV10-3 and TRBJ2-7; D gene unclear. Trimming cost V 0 bases and J 3 bases, with 9 bases left between them. This CDR3 is 14 amino acids long. Germline assignment: CDR1 ENHRY and CDR2 SYGVKD. The CDR3 nucleotides read TGTGCCATCAGTGAGTCGCGTGGCGACTACGAGCAGTACTTC. This encodes CAISESRGDYEQYF.

This chain connects TRBV4-1 to TRBJ2-5; 12 bases align to TRBD2. Germline V CDR1 and CDR2: MGHRA, YSYEKL. V was clipped by 1 base and J by 4 bases; unmatched bases: 7. The CDR3 is 17 amino acids. The CDR3 DNA sequence: TGCGCCAGCAGCCAAGCCCCCGGACTAGCGGGAAGAGAGACCCAGTACTTC. It translates to CASSQAPGLAGRETQYF.

Points on this clone: One end of the junction is discordant with germline, which a read error may explain. This sample also contains other DNA sequences that code for the same CDR3. V gene TRBV30 combines with J gene TRBJ2-4; D may correspond to TRBD1 or TRBD2 (5 bases each). Germline V gene lookup returns CDR1 GTSNPN and CDR2 SVGIG (reference sequence). The CDR3 is made up of 16 amino acids. The CDR3 spells CAWSLTAALAKNIQYF. The DNA of the CDR3 is TGTGCCTGGAGTTTGACAGCCGCTCTAGCCAAAAACATCCAGTACTTC.

The chain couples TRBV5-4 to TRBJ2-7, with 7 positions matching TRBD1. CDR3 length: 12 amino acids. Trimming took 5 bases from V and 6 from J; bases not matched to a gene: 5. Germline V gene data show CDR1 as SGHNT and CDR2 as YYREEE (reference sequence). CDR3 sequence reads: CASSRQGSEQYF. The CDR3 DNA is TGTGCCAGCAGTCGACAGGGAAGCGAGCAGTACTTC.

This chain links TRBV6-6 with TRBJ1-4; D may be TRBD1 (5 bases). Germline CDR1 and CDR2: MNHNY and SVGAGI (reference sequence). This CDR3 spans 14 amino acids. Trimming pared 5 bases from V and 7 bases from J, leaving 14 bases between. The CDR3 nucleotides are TGTGCCAGCAGTCCCAATGGGGGTCTTGAAAAACTGTTTTTT. Residues: CASSPNGGLEKLFF.

The genes are TRBV2 and TRBJ2-3, with 11 bases lining up with TRBD2. The junction had 17 bases not matched to a gene; V was cut back by 0 bases and J by 0 bases. CDR1 is SNHLY and CDR2 is FYNNEI in the germline V gene. The CDR3 runs 22 residues. CDR3 amino acids: CASSEALIGALGTSGSTDTQYF. The CDR3 bases are TGTGCCAGCAGTGAAGCGCTTATCGGAGCCTTGGGGACTAGCGGTAGCACAGATACGCAGTATTTT.

The V and J genes are TRBV11-2 and TRBJ2-3; D call uncertain. The V gene's germline CDR1 is SGHAT and CDR2 FQNNGV. V was clipped by 6 bases and J by 8 bases, with 12 bases between them. The CDR3 runs 12 residues. CDR3 region: CASSFIYSTQYF. DNA of the CDR3: TGTGCCAGCAGTTTCATCTATTCTACGCAGTATTTT.